This T cell receptor beta chain was recorded in a study of T cell repertoires in cytomegalovirus infection. TCRdb reanalysed the reads using MiXCR and keeps one entry per CDR3 protein. The sample yields approximately 73,000 distinct CDR3 sequences, around 40% seen once. As concerns this clonotype: Its antigen is still unknown.

The TCR was taken from a human donor in good health (CMV status not recorded). Some clones in this sample may be carry-over from other donors' samples. The specimen comprised CD8+ T cells from cultured PBMCs, sampled from culture after CMV antigen stimulation.

The CDR3 region is CAGKNTRGQGNTEAFF. The CDR3 DNA sequence: TGTGCCGGAAAGAACACCCGGGGACAGGGGAACACTGAAGCTTTCTTT. The chain recombines TRBV2 with TRBJ1-1; 9 bases are shared with TRBD1. CDR3 size: 16 residues. V was clipped by 11 bases and J by 1 base; unmatched bases: 14. Looked up from germline, CDR1 is SNHLY and CDR2 is FYNNEI.